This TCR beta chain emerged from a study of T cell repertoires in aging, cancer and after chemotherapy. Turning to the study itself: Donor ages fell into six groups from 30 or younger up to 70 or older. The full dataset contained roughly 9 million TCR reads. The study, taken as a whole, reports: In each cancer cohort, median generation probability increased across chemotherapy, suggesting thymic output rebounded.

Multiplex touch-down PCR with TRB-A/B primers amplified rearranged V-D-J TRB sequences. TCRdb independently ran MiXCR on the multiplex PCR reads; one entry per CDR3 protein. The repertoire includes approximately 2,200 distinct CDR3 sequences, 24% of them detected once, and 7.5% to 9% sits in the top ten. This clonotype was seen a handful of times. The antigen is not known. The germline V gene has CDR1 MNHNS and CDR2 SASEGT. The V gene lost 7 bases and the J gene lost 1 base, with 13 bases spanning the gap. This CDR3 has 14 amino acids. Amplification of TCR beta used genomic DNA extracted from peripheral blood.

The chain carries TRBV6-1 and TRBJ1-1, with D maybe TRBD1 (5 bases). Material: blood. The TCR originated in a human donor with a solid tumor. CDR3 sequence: CASTRGTTNTEAFF. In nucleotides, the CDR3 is TGTGCCAGCACAAGGGGCACTACGAACACTGAAGCTTTCTTT.